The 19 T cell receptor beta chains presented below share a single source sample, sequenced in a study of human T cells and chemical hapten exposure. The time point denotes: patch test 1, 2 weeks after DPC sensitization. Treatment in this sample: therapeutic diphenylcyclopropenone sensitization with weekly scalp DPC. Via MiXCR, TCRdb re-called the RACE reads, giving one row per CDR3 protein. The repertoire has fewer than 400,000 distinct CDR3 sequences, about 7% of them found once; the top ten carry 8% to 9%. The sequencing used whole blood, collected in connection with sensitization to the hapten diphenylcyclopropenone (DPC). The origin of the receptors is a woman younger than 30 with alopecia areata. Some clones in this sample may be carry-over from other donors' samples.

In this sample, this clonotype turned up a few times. CDR3 nucleotides: TGTGCCAGCAGCCAAGAAGGGACGAGTTACAATGAGCAGTTCTTC. Encoded protein: CASSQEGTSYNEQFF. V gene TRBV4-2 combines with J gene TRBJ2-1, with D perhaps being TRBD1 or TRBD2 (5 bases each). Trimming cost V 0 bases and J 4 bases, with 10 bases left between them. Looked up from germline, CDR1 is LGHNA and CDR2 is YNFKEQ. This CDR3 is built from 15 residues.

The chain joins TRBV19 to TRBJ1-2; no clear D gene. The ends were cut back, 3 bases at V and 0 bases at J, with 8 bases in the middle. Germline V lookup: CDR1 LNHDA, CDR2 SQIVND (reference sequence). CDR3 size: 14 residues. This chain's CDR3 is CASSIPGTNYGYTF. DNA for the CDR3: TGTGCCAGTAGTATCCCAGGAACTAACTATGGCTACACCTTC. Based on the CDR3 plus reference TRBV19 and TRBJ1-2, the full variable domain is DGGITQSPKYLFRKEGQNVTLSCEQNLNHDAMYWYRQDPGQGLRLIYYSQIVNDFQKGDIAEGYSVSREKKESFPLTVTSAQKNPTAFYLCASSIPGTNYGYTFGSGTRLTVV.

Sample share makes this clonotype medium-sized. CDR3 sequence reads: CSVVTLAGGETDTQYF. CDR3 in DNA: TGCAGCGTTGTAACCCTGGCGGGGGGGGAGACAGATACGCAGTATTTT. This chain joins TRBV29-1 and TRBJ2-3; 9 nucleotides line up with TRBD2. Germline assignment: CDR1 SQVTM and CDR2 ANQGSEA. The V gene end was trimmed by 4 bases and the J gene end by 3 bases; junction bases not matched to a gene: 11. CDR3 length equals 16 residues.

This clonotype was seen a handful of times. The CDR3 region is CASSQVGGGLADTQYF. As DNA, the CDR3 is TGTGCCAGCAGCCAAGTCGGCGGGGGGCTCGCAGATACGCAGTATTTT. The chain couples TRBV3-1 to TRBJ2-3, with 8 bases identical to TRBD2. Germline V gives CDR1 LGHDT, CDR2 YNNKEL (reference sequence). V lost 1 base, J lost 4 bases, and 7 bases stayed unmatched. The CDR3 has 16 amino acids.

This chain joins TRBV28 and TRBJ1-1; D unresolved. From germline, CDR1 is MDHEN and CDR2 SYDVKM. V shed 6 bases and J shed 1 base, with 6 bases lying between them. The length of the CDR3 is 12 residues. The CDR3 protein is CASRSTNTEAFF. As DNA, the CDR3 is TGTGCCAGCAGATCAACGAACACTGAAGCTTTCTTT.

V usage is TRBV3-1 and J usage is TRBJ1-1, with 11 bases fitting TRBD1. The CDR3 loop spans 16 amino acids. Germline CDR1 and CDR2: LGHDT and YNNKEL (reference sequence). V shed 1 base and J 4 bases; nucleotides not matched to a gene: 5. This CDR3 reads CASSQVGQGAITEAFF. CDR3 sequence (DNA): TGTGCCAGCAGCCAAGTAGGACAGGGGGCAATCACTGAAGCTTTCTTT.

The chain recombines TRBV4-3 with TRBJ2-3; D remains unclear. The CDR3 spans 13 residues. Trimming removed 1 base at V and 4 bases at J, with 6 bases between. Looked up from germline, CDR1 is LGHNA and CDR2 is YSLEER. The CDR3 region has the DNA TGCGCCAGCAGCCAAGTTCTTCCAGATACGCAGTATTTT. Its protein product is CASSQVLPDTQYF.

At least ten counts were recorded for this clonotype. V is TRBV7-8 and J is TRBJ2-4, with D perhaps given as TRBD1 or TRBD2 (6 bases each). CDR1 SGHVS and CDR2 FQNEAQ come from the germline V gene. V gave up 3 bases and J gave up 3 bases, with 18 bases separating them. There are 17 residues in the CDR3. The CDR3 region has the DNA TGTGCCAGCAGCTTCGTCCCTGGAGGGGGAGACAAAAACATTCAGTACTTC. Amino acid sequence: CASSFVPGGGDKNIQYF.

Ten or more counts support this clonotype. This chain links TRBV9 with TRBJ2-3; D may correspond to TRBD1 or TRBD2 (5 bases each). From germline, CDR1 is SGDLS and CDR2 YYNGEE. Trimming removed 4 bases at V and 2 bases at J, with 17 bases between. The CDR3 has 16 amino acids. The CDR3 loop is CASSLPRDGVTDTQYF. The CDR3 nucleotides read TGTGCCAGCAGCCTACCGAGGGACGGAGTCACAGATACGCAGTATTTT.

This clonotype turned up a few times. The CDR3 sequence: CASSPGLAGGLQDTQYF. CDR3 nucleotide sequence: TGTGCCAGCTCACCAGGACTAGCGGGGGGCCTCCAAGATACGCAGTATTTT. The V gene is TRBV18, the J gene TRBJ2-3; TRBD2 aligns across 14 bases. V trimming: 2 bases; J trimming: 5 bases; junction bases outside the gene matches: 6. The CDR3 has 17 residues. Germline V gene data show CDR1 as KGHSH and CDR2 as LQKENI.

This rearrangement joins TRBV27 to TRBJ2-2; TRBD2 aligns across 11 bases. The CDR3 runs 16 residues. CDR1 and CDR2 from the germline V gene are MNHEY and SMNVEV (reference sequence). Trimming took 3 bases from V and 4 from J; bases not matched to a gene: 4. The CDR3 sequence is CASSFLSGGATGELFF. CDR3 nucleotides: TGTGCCAGCAGTTTCCTTAGCGGGGGGGCCACCGGGGAGCTGTTTTTT.

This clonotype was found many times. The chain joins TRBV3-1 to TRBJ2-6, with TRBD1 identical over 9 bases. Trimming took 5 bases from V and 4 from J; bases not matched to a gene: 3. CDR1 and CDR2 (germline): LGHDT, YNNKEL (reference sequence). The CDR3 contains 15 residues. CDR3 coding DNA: TGTGCCAGCAGCAACAGGGGGCCAGGGGCCAACGTCCTGACTTTC. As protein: CASSNRGPGANVLTF.

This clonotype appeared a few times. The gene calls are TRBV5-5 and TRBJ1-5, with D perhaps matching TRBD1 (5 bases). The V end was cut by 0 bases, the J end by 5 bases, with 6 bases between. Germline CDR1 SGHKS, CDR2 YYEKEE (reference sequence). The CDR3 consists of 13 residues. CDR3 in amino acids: CASSLEQDQPQHF. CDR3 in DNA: TGTGCCAGCAGCTTGGAACAGGATCAGCCCCAGCATTTT.

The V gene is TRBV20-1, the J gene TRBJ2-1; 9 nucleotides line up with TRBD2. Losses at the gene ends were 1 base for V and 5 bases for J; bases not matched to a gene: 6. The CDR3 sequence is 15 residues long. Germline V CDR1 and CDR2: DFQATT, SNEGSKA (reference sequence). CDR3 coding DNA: TGCAGTGCTAGAGGAAAAAGCGGGGGGCACAATGAGCAGTTCTTC. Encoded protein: CSARGKSGGHNEQFF.

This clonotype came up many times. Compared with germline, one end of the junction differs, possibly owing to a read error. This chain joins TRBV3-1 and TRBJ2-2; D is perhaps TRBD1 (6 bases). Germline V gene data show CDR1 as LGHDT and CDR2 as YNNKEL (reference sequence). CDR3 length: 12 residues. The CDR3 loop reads CAGRGRSGELFF. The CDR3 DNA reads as TGTGCCGGCAGGGGTAGGTCCGGGGAGCTGTTTTTT.

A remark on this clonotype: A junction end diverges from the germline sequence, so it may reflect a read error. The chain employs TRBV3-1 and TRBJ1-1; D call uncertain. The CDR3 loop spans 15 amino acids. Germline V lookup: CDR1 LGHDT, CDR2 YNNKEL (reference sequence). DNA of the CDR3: TGTGCCAGCAGCCAAGATGCCCCGGTGAATACTGAAGCTTTCTTT. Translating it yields CASSQDAPVNTEAFF.

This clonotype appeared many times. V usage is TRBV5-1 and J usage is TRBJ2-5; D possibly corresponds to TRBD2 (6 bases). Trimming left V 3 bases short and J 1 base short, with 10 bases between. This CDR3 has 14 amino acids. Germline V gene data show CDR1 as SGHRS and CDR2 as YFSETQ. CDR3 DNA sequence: TGCGCCAGCAGCTCACGGGACTCCCAAGAGACCCAGTACTTC. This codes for CASSSRDSQETQYF.

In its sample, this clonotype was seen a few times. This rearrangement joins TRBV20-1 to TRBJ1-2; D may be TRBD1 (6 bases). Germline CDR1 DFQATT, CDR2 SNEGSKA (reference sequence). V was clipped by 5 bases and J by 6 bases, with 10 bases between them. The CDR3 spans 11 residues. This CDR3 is CSAPQGHGYTF. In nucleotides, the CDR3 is TGCAGTGCTCCACAGGGTCATGGCTACACCTTC.

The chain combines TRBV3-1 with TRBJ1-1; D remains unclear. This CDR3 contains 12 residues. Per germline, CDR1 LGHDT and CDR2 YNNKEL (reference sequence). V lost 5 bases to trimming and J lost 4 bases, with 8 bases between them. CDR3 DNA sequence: TGTGCCAGCAGCTACTGGGCCACTGAAGCTTTCTTT. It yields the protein CASSYWATEAFF.